A selection of T cell receptor beta chains follows, all from one sample in a study of shared clonotypes between healthy human individuals. The protocol was immunoSEQ multiplex PCR, while the TCRdb copy is restricted to in-frame clones and leaves out a portion. This table holds about 490,000 clones, about 72% found once. Specimen: PBMCs. These receptors were taken from a woman in her thirties or forties in good health. Some clones in this sample may be carry-over from other donors' samples. CDR3s include the opening cysteine and the closing phenylalanine or tryptophan. A D gene is named only where the DNA matches it firmly. A row's size may be missing; if present it is once, few, many or a size class.

j_call v_call cdr3_length d_call clone_size cdr3_nt cdr3_aa
TRBJ1-2 TRBV30 15 NA NA TGTGCCTGGAGTCCTCGGGTAGAGGTGTTTGGTGGCTACACCTTC CAWSPRVEVFGGYTF
TRBJ2-1 TRBV27 18 TRBD2 NA TGTGCCAGCAGCTCTTTCTACAGGACTAGCGGGATCCACAATGAGCAGTTCTTC CASSSFYRTSGIHNEQFF
TRBJ1-1 TRBV5-6 14 NA NA TGTGCCAGCAGCCGGCGAGGGCTGAACACTGAAGCTTTCTTT CASSRRGLNTEAFF
TRBJ2-7 TRBV5-4 12 NA NA TGTGCCAGCAGCTTTAGTCGCTACGAGCAGTACTTC CASSFSRYEQYF
TRBJ2-3 TRBV18 16 TRBD2 NA TGTGCCAGCTCACCCTGGACTAGCGGAACCACAGATACGCAGTATTTT CASSPWTSGTTDTQYF
TRBJ2-7 TRBV27 15 TRBD2 NA TGTGCCAGCAGTTCGCCGACTAGCGGGATCTACGAGCAGTACTTC CASSSPTSGIYEQYF
TRBJ2-4 TRBV7-9 13 NA NA TGTGCCAGCAGCTTAGGCGCGGCAGAGACTCAGTACTTC CASSLGAAETQYF
TRBJ2-3 TRBV19 23 TRBD2 once TGTGCCAGTAGTACCCGGACTAGCGGGAGGACCTCTACCTCGCTCGCTAGCACAGATACGCAGTATTTT CASSTRTSGRTSTSLASTDTQYF
TRBJ2-5 TRBV18 15 NA NA TGTGCCAGCTCACCCAACACAAACTTGCAAGAGACCCAGTACTTC CASSPNTNLQETQYF
TRBJ1-1 TRBV4-3 18 TRBD1 NA TGCGCCAGCAGCCAATACCTCCGGGACAGGGGGGGGAACACTGAAGCTTTCTTT CASSQYLRDRGGNTEAFF
TRBJ2-7 TRBV28 15 TRBD2 NA TGTGCCAGCGGAGGACGGACTAGCGGTACCTACGAGCAGTACTTC CASGGRTSGTYEQYF
TRBJ2-6 TRBV2 14 NA NA TGTGCCAGCAGCAGATCTTCTGGGGCCAACGTCCTGACTTTC CASSRSSGANVLTF
TRBJ2-5 TRBV29-1 12 NA NA TGCAGCGCCCCAGGAGGGCCCGAGACCCAGTACTTC CSAPGGPETQYF
TRBJ1-4 TRBV7-6 15 NA once TGTGCCAGCAGCCGTGGCGCGGCAACTAATGAAAAACTGTTTTTT CASSRGAATNEKLFF
TRBJ1-1 TRBV7-2 15 NA NA TGTGCCAGCAGCCAGTGGAGTGGTTCGGGCACTGAAGCTTTCTTT CASSQWSGSGTEAFF
TRBJ2-3 TRBV7-2 15 TRBD2 NA TGTGCCAGCAGCGTAGCGGGAGGGACCACAGATACGCAGTATTTT CASSVAGGTTDTQYF
TRBJ1-1 TRBV28 13 TRBD1 NA TGTGCCAGCTGGGACAGTTCGAACACTGAAGCTTTCTTT CASWDSSNTEAFF
TRBJ2-6 TRBV27 14 NA many TGTGCCAGCAGCCAGGGCTCTGGGGCCAACGTCCTGACTTTC CASSQGSGANVLTF
TRBJ2-2 TRBV11-2 16 NA once TGTGCCAGCAGCAAGACAGGAACTTCGAACACCGGGGAGCTGTTTTTT CASSKTGTSNTGELFF
TRBJ2-7 TRBV7-2 15 TRBD2 NA TGTGCCAGCAGCTTAAGGACTAGCGGGAGATACGAGCAGTACTTC CASSLRTSGRYEQYF
TRBJ2-7 TRBV28 14 TRBD1 NA TGTGCCAGCAGGACACCGGGACAGGGCTACGAGCAGTACTTC CASRTPGQGYEQYF
TRBJ2-3 TRBV28 14 NA few TGTGCCAGCAGTTTTCCCCCCCCCACAGATACGCAGTATTTT CASSFPPPTDTQYF
TRBJ2-7 TRBV7-2 13 NA NA TGTGCCAGCAGCTGGGGCGGGTCCTACGAGCAGTACTTC CASSWGGSYEQYF
TRBJ1-4 TRBV4-2 15 NA NA TGTGCCAGCAGCCAACCCGGGGGGACTAATGAAAAACTGTTTTTT CASSQPGGTNEKLFF
TRBJ1-5 TRBV13 13 NA NA TGTGCCAGCAGCTTAAGGGGGAACCAGCCCCAGCATTTT CASSLRGNQPQHF
TRBJ2-3 TRBV7-6 13 NA few TGTGCCAGCAGCTCCCCCTTCACAGATACGCAGTATTTT CASSSPFTDTQYF
TRBJ2-7 TRBV28 16 TRBD1 NA TGTGCCAGCAGTATCTTGGCCGGGACAGGGAAGTACGAGCAGTACTTC CASSILAGTGKYEQYF
TRBJ1-1 TRBV10-3 14 NA NA TGTGCCATCAGTGAGTCGGAGGGGTGGACTGAAGCTTTCTTT CAISESEGWTEAFF
TRBJ2-3 TRBV5-4 12 NA NA TGTGCCAGCAGCTTGAGTGCAGATACGCAGTATTTT CASSLSADTQYF
TRBJ2-5 TRBV27 15 TRBD2 few TGTGCCAGCAGGGGACTAGCAATAGGCCAAGAGACCCAGTACTTC CASRGLAIGQETQYF
TRBJ2-7 TRBV10-1 14 TRBD1 NA TGCGCCAGCACCAGTTGGGACAGTTACTACGAGCAGTACTTC CASTSWDSYYEQYF
TRBJ2-7 TRBV15 13 TRBD1 NA TGTGCCACCAGCAGAGATTGGGGACAGGAGCAGTACTTC CATSRDWGQEQYF
TRBJ2-2 TRBV15 15 NA few TGTGCCACCAGCAGAGATAAGCAGGGGTACGGGGAGCTGTTTTTT CATSRDKQGYGELFF
TRBJ1-2 TRBV15 13 NA NA TGTGCCACCAGCAGAGAGGTGGGGCTTGGCTACACCTTC CATSREVGLGYTF
TRBJ1-3 TRBV6-1 13 NA NA TGTGCCAGCAGTGATAGATCTGGAAACACCATATATTTT CASSDRSGNTIYF
TRBJ2-6 TRBV6-1 15 NA NA TGTGCCAGCAGCCCGGGGTTCTCTGGGGCCAACGTCCTGACTTTC CASSPGFSGANVLTF
TRBJ1-2 TRBV14 17 TRBD1 NA TGTGCCAGCAGCCAAATCCCCGGGACAGGGGGCTACTATGGCTACACCTTC CASSQIPGTGGYYGYTF
TRBJ2-3 TRBV25-1 16 TRBD1 NA TGTGCCAGCAGTGAATTGGGACAGGGGGGCACAGATACGCAGTATTTT CASSELGQGGTDTQYF
TRBJ1-3 TRBV2 14 TRBD1 NA TGTGCCAGCAGCACCGGGACAGGGGGAAACACCATATATTTT CASSTGTGGNTIYF
TRBJ2-1 TRBV28 17 TRBD2 NA TGTGCCAGCAGTTCGACAAGGACTAGTCGGGGTTTCCATGAGCAGTTCTTC CASSSTRTSRGFHEQFF
TRBJ2-7 TRBV6-1 15 NA few TGTGCCAGCAGTGAAGCCCTAGGGGGTAGCTACGAGCAGTACTTC CASSEALGGSYEQYF
TRBJ1-2 TRBV10-2 15 TRBD1 NA TGCGCCAGCAGTGAGTTACAGGGGGGCGACTATGGCTACACCTTC CASSELQGGDYGYTF
TRBJ2-7 TRBV19 16 TRBD2 NA TGTGCCAGTAGTATTTACGGACTAGCGGGAGTGGGAGAGCAGTACTTC CASSIYGLAGVGEQYF
TRBJ2-5 TRBV25-1 16 TRBD2 NA TGTGCCAGCAGTGAGGGGGCTAGCGGGAGGGGGGAGACCCAGTACTTC CASSEGASGRGETQYF
TRBJ2-7 TRBV29-1 13 TRBD1 once TGCAGCGTTAGGCCAGGGGGCTCCTACGAGCAGTACTTC CSVRPGGSYEQYF
TRBJ1-1 TRBV18 15 TRBD1 NA TGTGCCAGCTCACCACCGGGACAGGGGAGCACTGAAGCTTTCTTT CASSPPGQGSTEAFF
TRBJ2-1 TRBV28 17 NA many TGTGCCAGCAGCAGGGGGGAGCTTTTACCCGACTACAATGAGCAGTTCTTC CASSRGELLPDYNEQFF
TRBJ2-4 TRBV11-2 18 NA NA TGTGCCAGCAGCTTTCCCCCTGGAACAGACTCTGGCAAAAACATTCAGTACTTC CASSFPPGTDSGKNIQYF
TRBJ2-1 TRBV5-4 16 NA NA TGTGCCAGCAGCTCCGGCCAGACCCGTAGCTACAATGAGCAGTTCTTC CASSSGQTRSYNEQFF
TRBJ2-2 TRBV10-3 15 NA NA TGTGCCATCAGGAGGGGTAGCGGGAACACCGGGGAGCTGTTTTTT CAIRRGSGNTGELFF
TRBJ1-1 TRBV2 14 TRBD1 NA TGTGCCAGCAGAGAAACAGGGGCGAGAACTGAAGCTTTCTTT CASRETGARTEAFF
TRBJ2-6 TRBV19 15 NA NA TGTGCCAGTACCAGACAGAGCTCTGGGGCCAACGTCCTGACTTTC CASTRQSSGANVLTF
TRBJ1-2 TRBV11-1 15 NA NA TGTGCCAGCAGCCCCACTATCGGACAGAGCTATGGCTACACCTTC CASSPTIGQSYGYTF
TRBJ2-1 TRBV29-1 14 NA NA TGCAGCGGAAACGACCCTTGGGGGTACAATGAGCAGTTCTTC CSGNDPWGYNEQFF
TRBJ2-7 TRBV6-5 14 TRBD2 NA TGTGCCAGCAGCTTTAGCGGGACGGACTACGAGCAGTACTTC CASSFSGTDYEQYF
TRBJ2-5 TRBV4-1 13 NA few TGCGCCAGCAGCCAAGTTACGTCGGAGACCCAGTACTTC CASSQVTSETQYF
TRBJ1-1 TRBV6-5 13 NA NA TGTGCCAGCAGTCCCCAGGGTATCACTGAAGCTTTCTTT CASSPQGITEAFF
TRBJ2-1 TRBV4-2 16 TRBD2 NA TGTGCCAGCAGCCAACCGGGGGGAAGCCCGCACAATGAGCAGTTCTTC CASSQPGGSPHNEQFF
TRBJ2-1 TRBV2 12 TRBD2 NA TGTGCCAGTGGGGTAGCGGGAGAGGTGGAGTTCTTC CASGVAGEVEFF